What follows are 30 T cell receptor beta chains derived from one specimen sequenced in a study of regulatory T cells in long-lasting Graves disease. Library construction for TCR beta used iRepertoire HTBI primers and Arm-PCR of CDR3 regions. TCRdb itself ran the multiplex PCR reads through MiXCR, one entry per CDR3 protein. The sample records about 300,000 distinct CDR3 sequences, 22% being singletons. The time point denotes: persistent/refractory GD, antithyroid drugs over 5 years with positive TRAb. PBMCs provided the RNA from which the TCR library was made. The sample here was peripheral blood mononuclear cells (PBMCs), taken when the disease was refractory, from a patient treated with antithyroid drugs. Receptor source: a female donor with Graves disease.

V gene TRBV11-2 combines with J gene TRBJ2-1; either TRBD1 or TRBD2 may fit D (5 bases each). The CDR3 contains 11 residues. Germline CDR1 is SGHAT and CDR2 is FQNNGV. V dropped 6 bases and J dropped 10 bases, with 10 bases sitting between them. The DNA of the CDR3 is TGTGCCAGCAGTCCGGGGCTCGAGCAGTTCTTC. As protein: CASSPGLEQFF.

This clonotype was observed a handful of times. V is TRBV28 and J is TRBJ1-1; TRBD1 matches 8 bases. Germline CDR1 MDHEN, CDR2 SYDVKM. The CDR3 totals 13 residues. After removal of 6 bases from V and 4 bases from J, the junction contained 4 bases not matched to a gene. CDR3 residues: CASRPQGATEAFF. Here the CDR3 DNA reads TGTGCCAGCAGACCTCAGGGGGCCACTGAAGCTTTCTTT.

This clonotype appeared a few times. J is TRBJ2-5 and V is TRBV29-1; 8 bases agree with TRBD2. The CDR3 contains 16 residues. Germline CDR1 is SQVTM and CDR2 is ANQGSEA. With 6 bases clipped from V and 5 bases from J, the junction kept 17 bases outside the gene matches. CDR3 in amino acids: CSVSGIAGGGRETQYF. CDR3 nucleotides: TGCAGCGTATCGGGTATCGCGGGAGGAGGCAGGGAGACCCAGTACTTC.

The V gene is TRBV2, the J gene TRBJ2-1; a possible D gene is TRBD1 (6 bases). Per the germline V gene, CDR1 is SNHLY and CDR2 is FYNNEI. The CDR3 is 16 amino acids. Trimming removed 4 bases at V and 5 bases at J, with 18 bases between. DNA for the CDR3: TGTGCCAGCAGTGCACAGGGATTTAGTGAGAACAATGAGCAGTTCTTC. Amino acids: CASSAQGFSENNEQFF. The full variable domain, rest sourced from reference TRBV2 and TRBJ2-1, is EPEVTQTPSHQVTQMGQEVILRCVPISNHLYFYWYRQILGQKVEFLVSFYNNEISEKSEIFDDQFSVERPDGSNFTLKIRSTKLEDSAMYFCASSAQGFSENNEQFFGPGTRLTVL.

This clonotype was counted only a few times. The rearrangement joins TRBV20-1 to TRBJ2-6; D unclear. The germline V gene has CDR1 DFQATT and CDR2 SNEGSKA (reference sequence). Between the trimmed V and J ends, which lost 0 bases and 2 bases, there was a span of 8 bases. The CDR3 sequence is 15 residues long. CDR3 sequence: CSARDRRAGANVLTF. CDR3 DNA sequence: TGCAGTGCTAGAGATCGTAGGGCTGGGGCCAACGTCCTGACTTTC.

CDR3 bases: TGTGCCAGTAGTGAGGACACGGGGGAGACCCAGTACTTC. Protein sequence: CASSEDTGETQYF. V gene TRBV19 combines with J gene TRBJ2-5, with D perhaps assigned TRBD1 or TRBD2 (5 bases each). Germline V lookup: CDR1 LNHDA, CDR2 SQIVND (reference sequence). Trimming stripped 5 bases from V and 5 bases from J, with 12 bases between. The CDR3 contains 13 residues.

This clonotype showed up many times. The chain links TRBV28 to TRBJ2-7; D is perhaps TRBD2 (6 bases). Germline CDR1 MDHEN, CDR2 SYDVKM. CDR3 size: 14 residues. V lost 4 bases and J 0 bases, leaving 10 bases between the germline ends. CDR3 residues: CASSSPGLSYEQYF. CDR3 bases: TGTGCCAGCAGTTCCCCGGGACTCTCCTACGAGCAGTACTTC.

This clonotype showed up just a few times. The rearrangement links TRBV7-2 to TRBJ2-7; the match to TRBD2 covers 11 bases. CDR3 size: 15 residues. Trimming took 5 bases from V and 5 from J; bases not matched to a gene: 8. The germline V gene encodes CDR1 SGHTA and CDR2 FQGNSA. CDR3 sequence reads: CASSRSGRAGNEQYF. CDR3 DNA sequence: TGTGCCAGCAGCCGTAGCGGGAGGGCCGGCAACGAGCAGTACTTC.

This clonotype has at least ten counts. The chain combines TRBV7-2 with TRBJ2-5; 7 nucleotides match TRBD1. The CDR3 contains 15 residues. Germline CDR1 and CDR2: SGHTA and FQGNSA. Losses at the gene ends were 11 bases for V and 3 bases for J; bases not matched to a gene: 15. CDR3 DNA sequence: TGTGCCTCTTCCGAGGGGGCTAGCACCGAAGAGACCCAGTACTTC. Residues: CASSEGASTEETQYF.

This clonotype was recorded many times. This sequence joins TRBV2 and TRBJ2-5; 13 nucleotides align to TRBD2. J was trimmed by 4 bases and V by 6 bases; bases with no gene match: 11. Germline V gene sequence: CDR1 SNHLY, CDR2 FYNNEI. The CDR3 contains 17 residues. CDR3 DNA sequence: TGTGCCAGCAGCTTCGACCGGACTAGCGGGAGTGGAGAGACCCAGTACTTC. It encodes CASSFDRTSGSGETQYF.

This clonotype has only one observation. This rearrangement joins TRBV11-2 to TRBJ2-1; 11 bases align to TRBD2. CDR1 and CDR2 from the germline V gene are SGHAT and FQNNGV. Trimming took 6 bases from V and 7 from J; bases not matched to a gene: 8. The CDR3 has 15 amino acids. The CDR3 loop is CASSPNRLAGNEQFF. CDR3 in DNA: TGTGCCAGCAGTCCGAACCGACTAGCGGGAAATGAGCAGTTCTTC.

The chain couples TRBV14 to TRBJ2-5; 9 nucleotides align to TRBD2. Germline CDR1 reads SGHDN; CDR2 reads FVKESK. The CDR3 runs to 18 residues. V lost 4 bases, J lost 2 bases, and 14 bases stayed unmatched. CDR3 sequence (DNA): TGTGCCAGCAGCCCGCGGAGGTCTAGCGGGATACCACAAGAGACCCAGTACTTC. Amino acids: CASSPRRSSGIPQETQYF.

A few counts support this clonotype. This chain joins TRBV20-1 and TRBJ2-4; D is possibly TRBD1 (7 bases). CDR1 is DFQATT and CDR2 is SNEGSKA in the germline V gene (reference sequence). The CDR3 spans 12 residues. Trimming pared 6 bases from V and 9 bases from J, leaving 15 bases between. CDR3 sequence reads: CSAIGGGGIQYF. In DNA, the CDR3 is TGCAGTGCAATAGGAGGGGGCGGCATTCAGTACTTC.

V and J are TRBV5-6 and TRBJ2-7; D possibly corresponds to TRBD2 (6 bases). V dropped 0 bases and J dropped 3 bases, with 10 bases sitting between them. The CDR3 spans 14 residues. Per germline, CDR1 SGHDT and CDR2 YYEEEE. CDR3 in DNA: TGTGCCAGCAGCTTGGCAGCGGGCTACTACGAGCAGTACTTC. Amino acid sequence: CASSLAAGYYEQYF. The variable domain in full, with the rest retrieved from reference TRBV5-6 and TRBJ2-7, is DAGVTQSPTHLIKTRGQQVTLRCSPKSGHDTVSWYQQALGQGPQFIFQYYEEEERQRGNFPDRFSGHQFPNYSSELNVNALLLGDSALYLCASSLAAGYYEQYFGPGTRLTVT.

Ten or more counts support this clonotype. This chain joins TRBV7-9 and TRBJ1-2; D is possibly TRBD1 (6 bases). V was cut by 5 bases and J by 1 base, with 17 bases left in between. Germline CDR1 and CDR2: SEHNR and FQNEAQ (reference sequence). This CDR3 comprises 16 residues. This CDR3 reads CASSTGQNPLNYGYTF. CDR3 sequence (DNA): TGTGCCAGCAGCACCGGACAGAACCCACTTAACTATGGCTACACCTTC. The full variable domain, with the rest looked up from reference TRBV7-9 and TRBJ1-2, is DTGVSQNPRHKITKRGQNVTFRCDPISEHNRLYWYRQTLGQGPEFLTYFQNEAQLEKSRLLSDRFSAERPKGSFSTLEIQRTEQGDSAMYLCASSTGQNPLNYGYTFGSGTRLTVV.

CDR3 sequence reads: CASSEQGQGNEKLFF. The CDR3 nucleotides are TGTGCCAGTAGCGAACAGGGACAGGGTAATGAAAAACTGTTTTTT. The chain joins TRBV19 to TRBJ1-4, with 9 bases that match TRBD1. V gave up 6 bases and J gave up 4 bases; unmatched junction bases: 6. The CDR3 length is 15 residues. The germline gives CDR1 LNHDA, CDR2 SQIVND (reference sequence). The whole variable domain, remainder taken from reference TRBV19 and TRBJ1-4, is DGGITQSPKYLFRKEGQNVTLSCEQNLNHDAMYWYRQDPGQGLRLIYYSQIVNDFQKGDIAEGYSVSREKKESFPLTVTSAQKNPTAFYLCASSEQGQGNEKLFFGSGTQLSVL.

The genes are TRBV20-1 and TRBJ1-2; D gene unclear. The CDR3 sequence is 15 residues long. Trimming removed 0 bases at V and 0 bases at J, with 11 bases between. Germline V CDR1 and CDR2: DFQATT, SNEGSKA (reference sequence). In DNA form, the CDR3 reads TGCAGTGCTAGAGATCACCTCCAAGCTAACTATGGCTACACCTTC. The encoded protein is CSARDHLQANYGYTF.

The rearrangement joins TRBV30 to TRBJ1-5; the match to TRBD1 covers 9 bases. This CDR3 comprises 16 residues. V gave up 0 bases and J gave up 6 bases; unmatched junction bases: 9. Per germline, CDR1 GTSNPN and CDR2 SVGIG (reference sequence). The CDR3 DNA reads as TGTGCCTGGAGTGTAGTGGGGACAGGGATTCCTCAGCCCCAGCATTTT. It yields the protein CAWSVVGTGIPQPQHF.

This sequence joins TRBV30 and TRBJ1-2, with 7 bases lining up with TRBD1. The CDR3 totals 13 residues. Germline loops: CDR1 GTSNPN, CDR2 SVGIG (reference sequence). V lost 3 bases, J lost 8 bases, and 9 bases stayed unmatched. CDR3 nucleotide sequence: TGTGCCTGGAGGACAGGGCCCCCAGACGGCTACACCTTC. This encodes CAWRTGPPDGYTF.

The sample holds many counts of this clonotype. This chain joins TRBV27 and TRBJ1-5; no clear D. This CDR3 region has 14 residues. V was shortened by 5 bases and J by 0 bases, with 8 bases between the two germline ends. CDR1 is MNHEY and CDR2 is SMNVEV in the germline V gene (reference sequence). CDR3 nucleotides: TGTGCCAGCAGTCGCCGGGGTAGCAATCAGCCCCAGCATTTT. This translates into CASSRRGSNQPQHF.

This clonotype was observed a few times. The chain is built from TRBV5-6 and TRBJ1-5; 9 bases match TRBD1. CDR1 SGHDT and CDR2 YYEEEE come from the germline V gene. J was trimmed by 2 bases and V by 6 bases; bases with no gene match: 6. This CDR3 is built from 15 residues. The CDR3 DNA reads TGTGCCAGCAACAGACAGGGGGTCGGCAATCAGCCCCAGCATTTT. Protein sequence: CASNRQGVGNQPQHF.

The chain links TRBV6-1 to TRBJ2-2; D call uncertain. V shed 7 bases and J shed 4 bases, with 22 bases lying between them. Germline loops: CDR1 MNHNS, CDR2 SASEGT. The CDR3 consists of 17 residues. The CDR3 protein is CASTPLPGVRVTGELFF. DNA of the CDR3: TGTGCCAGCACCCCCCTCCCCGGAGTCCGCGTCACCGGGGAGCTGTTTTTT.

The sample holds many counts of this clonotype. The V call is TRBV7-2, the J call TRBJ2-2; 9 nucleotides line up with TRBD2. The V gene end was trimmed by 4 bases and the J gene end by 5 bases; junction bases not matched to a gene: 2. The CDR3 loop spans 14 amino acids. The germline CDR1 and CDR2 sequences are SGHTA and FQGNSA. CDR3 DNA: TGTGCCAGCAGCTCTAGCGGGATTACCGGGGAGCTGTTTTTT. Translated: CASSSSGITGELFF.

V usage is TRBV20-1 and J usage is TRBJ2-7, with TRBD2 matching over 8 bases. V was pared by 5 bases and J by 0 bases, with 6 bases of the junction left unmatched. CDR1 DFQATT and CDR2 SNEGSKA come from the germline V gene (reference sequence). The CDR3 totals 14 residues. CDR3 nucleotides: TGCAGTGCTTACTTAGCGGGACTCTCCTACGAGCAGTACTTC. This gives the protein CSAYLAGLSYEQYF.

The chain is built from TRBV11-2 and TRBJ2-1, with D tentatively TRBD1 (6 bases). The CDR3 is 14 residues long. Germline CDR1 is SGHAT and CDR2 is FQNNGV. V lost 4 bases, J lost 2 bases, and 9 bases lay in between. The CDR3 DNA reads TGTGCCAGCAGCTACAACAGGGCCTACAATGAGCAGTTCTTC. Protein: CASSYNRAYNEQFF.

This clonotype was counted a few times. The V call is TRBV6-5, the J call TRBJ2-5; 11 nucleotides align to TRBD2. CDR3 length: 16 residues. V dropped 0 bases and J dropped 4; count of bases not matched to a gene: 4. Looked up from germline, CDR1 is MNHEY and CDR2 is SVGAGI. DNA for the CDR3: TGTGCCAGCAGTTACTCGATTCTAGCGGGAGGAGAGACCCAGTACTTC. This codes for CASSYSILAGGETQYF.

The sample holds one count of this clonotype. It may be a read error: a sequence one base away is much more abundant. This chain connects TRBV6-8 to TRBJ1-2, with TRBD1 matching over 7 bases. The CDR3 is 12 residues long. Germline values: CDR1 MNHGY, CDR2 SAAAGT. V dropped 9 bases and J dropped 8; count of bases not matched to a gene: 9. CDR3 amino acids: CASTMGQRGYTF. The CDR3 DNA follows: TGTGCCAGTACGATGGGACAGCGAGGCTACACCTTC.

The V and J genes are TRBV27 and TRBJ2-7; D is perhaps TRBD1 (7 bases). Germline CDR1 is MNHEY and CDR2 is SMNVEV (reference sequence). V lost 6 bases and J lost 3, with 18 bases in between. This CDR3 region has 15 residues. CDR3 coding DNA: TGTGCCAGCAGCCACTCCCCAGGGGGGAGCTACGAGCAGTACTTC. It codes for CASSHSPGGSYEQYF.

This clonotype has at least ten counts. V gene TRBV28 combines with J gene TRBJ2-4; D not resolved. V was shortened by 6 bases and J by 1 base, with 16 bases between the two germline ends. Germline values: CDR1 MDHEN, CDR2 SYDVKM. The CDR3 runs 16 residues. The CDR3 protein is CASSKSIEGAKNIQYF. CDR3 nucleotide sequence: TGTGCCAGCAGCAAATCGATCGAAGGGGCCAAAAACATTCAGTACTTC.

This clonotype appeared many times. The chain links TRBV3-1 to TRBJ2-7; D not certain. This CDR3 is built from 13 residues. The germline gives CDR1 LGHDT, CDR2 YNNKEL (reference sequence). V lost 3 bases and J lost 1, with 7 bases in between. DNA of the CDR3: TGTGCCAGCAGCCAGGTGGATTCCTACGAGCAGTACTTC. The encoded protein is CASSQVDSYEQYF.